The source of this T cell receptor (beta chain) is a study of regulatory T cells in long-lasting Graves disease. Libraries of TCR beta came from iRepertoire HTBI primers plus Arm-PCR of CDR3 regions. TCRdb redid the calling of the multiplex PCR reads with MiXCR, one entry per CDR3 protein. The sample yields roughly 320,000 distinct CDR3 sequences, about a sixth seen once. Germline V gene sequence: CDR1 MNHNS, CDR2 SASEGT. This CDR3 is built from 14 residues. Between the trimmed V and J ends, which lost 8 bases and 3 bases, there was a span of 13 bases. Regarding time point: newly diagnosed GD, antithyroid drugs for less than 3 months. Scientists built the TCR library using RNA that was extracted from PBMCs. These data are also associated with another study on T cells in Graves' hyperthyroidism and ophthalmopathy.

The clonotype comes from a man between 35 and 55 years old with Graves disease. Material: peripheral blood mononuclear cells (PBMCs), obtained at new diagnosis, from a patient treated with antithyroid drugs. The chain combines TRBV6-1 with TRBJ2-2; weak D call: TRBD1 (6 bases). CDR3 nucleotide sequence: TGTGCCAGCCGGGCAGGGGCGGACACCGGGGAGCTGTTTTTT. Its protein product is CASRAGADTGELFF.